The 5 T cell receptor beta chains below were found in one sample sequenced in a study of vaccination effects on CD4 cells after COVID-19. The antigens for these receptors are not known. Antigen-specific CD4+ T cells were expanded (with viral peptide pools) by the ViraFEST assay ahead of sequencing. A 10-day culture period preceded the isolation of CD4+ T cells. Sequencing used immunoSEQ multiplex PCR; TCRdb keeps in-frame clones, though not all of them. The repertoire holds about 79,000 clones, with 60% to 80% as singletons. This specimen was CD4+ T cells from PBMCs cultured with HCoV-229E spike peptides, taken before COVID-19 vaccination. The receptors derive from a human donor who received a COVID-19 vaccine.

This clone was recorded a few times. The chain combines TRBV7-3 with TRBJ2-3, with 7 bases that match TRBD2. Germline lookup yields CDR1 SGHTA and CDR2 FQGTGA. The V gene end was trimmed by 1 base and the J gene end by 1 base; junction bases not matched to a gene: 5. CDR3 size: 16 residues. The CDR3, as DNA: TGTGCCAGCAGCTTAAAAGGGACTACCGGCACAGATACGCAGTATTTT. Amino acids: CASSLKGTTGTDTQYF. The full variable domain, in which reference TRBV7-3 and TRBJ2-3 provide the parts outside the CDR3, is GAGVSQTPSNKVTEKGKYVELRCDPISGHTALYWYRQSLGQGPEFLIYFQGTGAADDSGLPNDRFFAVRPEGSVSTLKIQRTERGDSAVYLCASSLKGTTGTDTQYFGPGTRLTVL.

The rearrangement links TRBV2 to TRBJ1-5; a possible D gene is TRBD1 (6 bases). This CDR3 is built from 14 residues. V gave up 10 bases and J gave up 2 bases, with 15 bases separating them. Germline V gives CDR1 SNHLY, CDR2 FYNNEI. The CDR3 coding sequence is TGTGCCACAGGGGCAGAAAGTGGCAATCAGCCCCAGCATTTT. This encodes CATGAESGNQPQHF.

The CDR3 DNA follows: TGTGCCAGCAGTGCCGTCCCGACAGGGGCCCCGGGCGGAGAGACCCAGTACTTC. Translated, it gives CASSAVPTGAPGGETQYF. The V gene is TRBV6-1, the J gene TRBJ2-5; TRBD1 agrees at 8 bases. From germline, CDR1 is MNHNS and CDR2 SASEGT. The CDR3 is 18 residues long. After removal of 4 bases from V and 4 bases from J, the junction contained 17 bases not matched to a gene.

This clone was detected only a few times. This sequence joins TRBV2 and TRBJ2-1; D is unclear. CDR3 length equals 11 residues. Germline V gene lookup returns CDR1 SNHLY and CDR2 FYNNEI. V was clipped by 9 bases and J by 4 bases, with 7 bases between them. This CDR3 reads CASGRYNEQFF. The CDR3 coding sequence is TGTGCCAGTGGTCGTTACAATGAGCAGTTCTTC.

This sequence joins TRBV3-1 (or the pseudogene TRBV3-2) and TRBJ1-1; D is unclear. V was shortened by 4 bases and J by 3 bases, with 9 bases between the two germline ends. Germline assignment: CDR1 LGHDT and CDR2 YNNKEL (reference sequence). This CDR3 contains 13 residues. CDR3 DNA: TGTGCCAGCAGCCCGTTGGGAGACACTGAAGCTTTCTTT. It encodes CASSPLGDTEAFF.